The T cell receptor (beta chain) described here comes from a study of T cells in Graves' hyperthyroidism and ophthalmopathy. An absence of ophthalmopathy progression within 18 months meant stable Graves' hyperthyroidism. Exclusions: uncontrolled infection, other autoimmune disease, pregnancy, lactation. Notes on the study in general: Among thyroid clonotypes expanded above 0.001, most also appeared in blood. Stable hyperthyroidism and ophthalmopathy were separated using 13 V-J signatures.

Amplified TCR beta CDR3 regions came from RNA transcripts. First-round RT-PCR of the TCR CDR3 relied on the HTBI primer set. Using its own MiXCR run on the multiplex PCR reads, TCRdb lists one record per CDR3 protein. The sample holds about 560,000 distinct CDR3 sequences; 16% are singletons and the top ten take 15% to 20%. The CDR3 runs to 19 residues. V dropped 4 bases and J dropped 2; count of bases not matched to a gene: 10. Germline V gene lookup returns CDR1 KGHDR and CDR2 SFDVKD. As regards this clonotype: Antigen specificity is unknown.

Input material: blood. This TCR was recovered from a woman between 18 and 29 years old with Graves' hyperthyroidism. V and J are TRBV24-1 and TRBJ2-4; 13 nucleotides match TRBD2. As DNA, the CDR3 is TGTGCCACCAGTGACCCGACTAGCGGGAGGTTGGGAACCAAAAACATTCAGTACTTC. Protein product: CATSDPTSGRLGTKNIQYF.